Below, one T cell receptor (beta chain) is given with its context. As yet, its antigen is unknown. Then a second PCR, running roughly 7 to 11 cycles, was carried out with a sample-barcoded 5' primer and a J-beta primer mix. TCRdb passed the 5' RACE reads through MiXCR, listing each CDR3 protein once. The table lists fewer than 900,000 distinct CDR3 sequences, roughly 41% of them singletons. This sample was taken from a study of blood T cells in healthy people across ages. Overall study results and limits: Across the age range, TCR beta diversity per million T cells fell in a roughly linear way. The long-lived group displayed more naive CD4+ cells, plus higher diversity, than the aged donors did. What prevented conclusive comparison of naive and antigen-experienced cells was that PBMCs were unsorted.

Researchers report isolating at least 6 million PBMCs per sample. This CDR3 spans 13 amino acids. From germline, CDR1 is SGHTA and CDR2 FQGNSA. Trimming took off 10 bases at V and 2 bases at J, with 15 bases between the two ends. The TCR sequence derives from a woman aged 55 to 70 in good health. The rearrangement links TRBV7-2 to TRBJ2-7, with unresolved D. Sequences were obtained from blood. CDR3 in amino acids: CATRLDTAYEQYF. For the CDR3, the DNA is TGTGCCACCAGACTGGATACCGCCTACGAGCAGTACTTC. Using reference TRBV7-2 and TRBJ2-7 for the parts outside the CDR3, the full variable domain is GAGVSQSPSNKVTEKGKDVELRCDPISGHTALYWYRQSLGQGLEFLIYFQGNSAPDKSGLPSDRFSAERTGGSVSTLTIQRTQQEDSAVYLCATRLDTAYEQYFGPGTRLTVT.